Presented here are 9 T cell receptor beta chains from one specimen sequenced in a study of control samples from healthy donors and cancer patients. Sequencing used immunoSEQ multiplex PCR; TCRdb keeps in-frame clones, though not all of them. The sample yields about 170,000 clones, 85% to 90% seen once. Sequencing used blood. All receptors derive from a man in his thirties or forties in good health.

This chain joins TRBV5-4 and TRBJ2-5; 11 bases match TRBD2. The CDR3 contains 16 residues. In germline, CDR1 is SGHNT, CDR2 YYREEE (reference sequence). J gave up 4 bases and V 3 bases, and 8 bases lay outside the gene matches. The CDR3, as DNA: TGTGCCAGCAGCTCGATTAGCGGGGGGGCCCTAGAGACCCAGTACTTC. The encoded protein is CASSSISGGALETQYF.

V is TRBV2 and J is TRBJ2-1, with 7 bases matching TRBD2. The CDR3 length is 14 residues. Germline V gene lookup returns CDR1 SNHLY and CDR2 FYNNEI. The V and J ends lost 3 bases and 6 bases, in that order; junction bases with no gene match: 5. CDR3 loop: CASSDGGGANEQFF. The CDR3 nucleotides read TGTGCCAGCAGTGATGGCGGGGGAGCCAATGAGCAGTTCTTC. The whole variable domain, filled in from reference TRBV2 and TRBJ2-1, reads EPEVTQTPSHQVTQMGQEVILRCVPISNHLYFYWYRQILGQKVEFLVSFYNNEISEKSEIFDDQFSVERPDGSNFTLKIRSTKLEDSAMYFCASSDGGGANEQFFGPGTRLTVL.

The CDR3 is CASSQLKDGTYGYTF. DNA of the CDR3: TGTGCCAGCAGCCAATTGAAGGATGGTACCTATGGCTACACCTTC. The V and J genes are TRBV4-2 and TRBJ1-2; D is ambiguous. V was pared by 2 bases and J by 4 bases, with 14 bases between. This CDR3 contains 15 residues. Germline V lookup: CDR1 LGHNA, CDR2 YNFKEQ.

This rearrangement joins TRBV12-3 or TRBV12-4 to TRBJ1-5, with D maybe TRBD1 (5 bases). This CDR3 is built from 13 residues. V dropped 1 base and J dropped 7 bases, with 8 bases sitting between them. CDR3 sequence reads: CASSLGDQQPQHF. In nucleotides, the CDR3 is TGTGCCAGCAGTTTAGGGGACCAACAGCCCCAGCATTTT.

The chain uses TRBV28 and TRBJ1-5; D is ambiguous. The CDR3 consists of 12 residues. CDR1 is MDHEN, CDR2 SYDVKM, per germline. Trimming removed 6 bases from V and 8 bases from J, with 11 bases in between. The CDR3 protein is CASSRLTEPQHF. The CDR3 bases are TGTGCCAGCAGCCGATTGACTGAGCCCCAGCATTTT.

This chain uses TRBV2 with TRBJ2-7; D is perhaps TRBD2 (6 bases). Germline assignment: CDR1 SNHLY and CDR2 FYNNEI. V was clipped by 0 bases and J by 2 bases, with 14 bases between them. This CDR3 is 16 amino acids long. The CDR3 reads CASSEAGGWGPYEQYF. DNA of the CDR3: TGTGCCAGCAGTGAAGCGGGGGGATGGGGCCCCTACGAGCAGTACTTC.

The gene calls are TRBV10-3 and TRBJ2-7, with D maybe TRBD2 (6 bases). The V end lost 0 bases, the J end lost 1 base, and 10 bases lay between the germline ends. CDR3 length: 15 residues. CDR1 ENHRY and CDR2 SYGVKD come from the germline V gene. The CDR3 sequence is CAISESAGSSYEQYF. CDR3 bases: TGTGCCATCAGTGAGTCGGCGGGGTCTTCCTACGAGCAGTACTTC.

The rearrangement links TRBV2 to TRBJ1-2, with unresolved D. CDR3 length: 12 residues. Germline CDR1 reads SNHLY; CDR2 reads FYNNEI. Trimming stripped 2 bases from V and 3 bases from J, with 4 bases between. This CDR3 reads CASSESDYGYTF. The CDR3 DNA reads as TGTGCCAGCAGTGAATCGGACTATGGCTACACCTTC. Drawing the rest from reference TRBV2 and TRBJ1-2, the complete variable domain is EPEVTQTPSHQVTQMGQEVILRCVPISNHLYFYWYRQILGQKVEFLVSFYNNEISEKSEIFDDQFSVERPDGSNFTLKIRSTKLEDSAMYFCASSESDYGYTFGSGTRLTVV.

V usage is TRBV27 and J usage is TRBJ1-1; a possible D gene is TRBD1 (6 bases). The CDR3 has 12 amino acids. CDR1 is MNHEY and CDR2 is SMNVEV in the germline V gene (reference sequence). Trimming removed 2 bases from V and 6 bases from J, with 7 bases in between. Here the CDR3 DNA reads TGTGCCAGCAGTTTAGGACAGTCTGAAGCTTTCTTT. Protein: CASSLGQSEAFF.